These 13 T cell receptor beta chains share one sample of origin, sequenced in a study of blood T cell repertoires in COVID-19. Here immunoSEQ multiplex PCR was the method, and the copy in TCRdb shows in-frame clones only, minus some. Here the sample spans approximately 280,000 clones, roughly 90% being singletons. Sample: peripheral blood. The receptors shown here come from a man in his forties or fifties with acute or convalescent COVID-19.

The rearrangement links TRBV12-5 to TRBJ1-1; the D gene is possibly TRBD1 (6 bases). The CDR3 is made up of 16 amino acids. The V gene lost 5 bases and the J gene lost 0 bases, with 16 bases spanning the gap. Germline V gene data show CDR1 as LGHNT and CDR2 as FRNRAP. CDR3 bases: TGTGCTAGTGGTGGGGACAAGGATAGTGTGAACACTGAAGCTTTCTTT. Its protein product is CASGGDKDSVNTEAFF.

The chain is built from TRBV30 and TRBJ2-6; 11 positions match TRBD1. The CDR3 consists of 13 residues. CDR1 and CDR2 (germline): GTSNPN, SVGIG (reference sequence). V trimming: 4 bases; J trimming: 10 bases; junction bases outside the gene matches: 3. CDR3 region: CAWTGQGVNVLTF. As DNA, the CDR3 is TGTGCCTGGACGGGACAGGGGGTAAACGTCCTGACTTTC.

This chain connects TRBV3-1 (or the pseudogene TRBV3-2) to TRBJ2-3; TRBD2 aligns across 10 bases. Unmatched junction bases numbered 14, after V lost 2 bases and J lost 6 bases. Germline loops: CDR1 LGHDT, CDR2 YNNKEL (reference sequence). This CDR3 is built from 18 residues. CDR3 bases: TGTGCCAGCAGCCAACGCCGGAGGAGCGGGGGGGTTAGGGATACGCAGTATTTT. Its translation is CASSQRRRSGGVRDTQYF.

The chain recombines TRBV18 with TRBJ2-7; 8 bases are a match to TRBD2. Germline V CDR1 and CDR2: KGHSH, LQKENI. Trimming cost V 3 bases and J 5 bases; bases outside gene matches: 9. This CDR3 is built from 15 residues. The CDR3: CASSPPGGARDEQYF. The CDR3 nucleotides read TGTGCCAGCTCACCCCCGGGGGGGGCGCGGGACGAGCAGTACTTC. The variable domain in full, with the rest retrieved from reference TRBV18 and TRBJ2-7, is NAGVMQNPRHLVRRRGQEARLRCSPMKGHSHVYWYRQLPEEGLKFMVYLQKENIIDESGMPKERFSAEFPKEGPSILRIQQVVRGDSAAYFCASSPPGGARDEQYFGPGTRLTVT.

The chain has TRBV5-1 and TRBJ2-5, with TRBD2 matching 10 bases. V dropped 0 bases and J dropped 4; count of bases not matched to a gene: 9. This CDR3 contains 17 residues. CDR1 and CDR2 from the germline V gene are SGHRS and YFSETQ. The CDR3 loop is CASSLGLVSGGAETQYF. The CDR3 nucleotides are TGCGCCAGCAGCTTGGGCTTGGTGAGCGGGGGGGCAGAGACCCAGTACTTC.

The CDR3 sequence: CASSPRANSYNEQFF. Here the CDR3 DNA reads TGTGCCAGTAGCCCCAGGGCAAACTCCTACAATGAGCAGTTCTTC. The chain carries TRBV19 and TRBJ2-1; tentatively, D is TRBD1 (5 bases). Trimming left V 6 bases short and J 0 bases short, with 12 bases between. The length of the CDR3 is 15 residues. CDR1 is LNHDA, CDR2 SQIVND, per germline (reference sequence).

This sequence joins TRBV9 and TRBJ2-2, with D possibly matching TRBD1 (6 bases). This CDR3 comprises 15 residues. CDR1 and CDR2 (germline): SGDLS, YYNGEE. V lost 3 bases and J lost 7, with 16 bases in between. Here the CDR3 reads CASSAFSQGDGELFF. CDR3 nucleotide sequence: TGTGCCAGCAGCGCTTTTTCACAGGGAGACGGGGAGCTGTTTTTT.

The chain joins TRBV7-3 to TRBJ2-5; D not resolved. Trimming removed 3 bases from V and 5 bases from J, with 16 bases in between. Germline V gene lookup returns CDR1 SGHTA and CDR2 FQGTGA. The CDR3 totals 15 residues. The CDR3 bases are TGTGCCAGCAGCTTGTCTCCCGCAGAGGTGGAGACCCAGTACTTC. Its translation is CASSLSPAEVETQYF.

The V gene is TRBV3-1 (or the pseudogene TRBV3-2), the J gene TRBJ1-3, with D perhaps matching TRBD1 (5 bases). Deletions cut 1 base from V and 7 bases from J, with 8 bases between. Germline-derived CDR1 and CDR2 are LGHDT and YNNKEL (reference sequence). This CDR3 comprises 13 residues. The CDR3 nucleotides read TGTGCCAGCAGCCAAGCAGGGATTAACACCATATATTTT. Its protein is CASSQAGINTIYF.

The rearrangement joins TRBV29-1 to TRBJ1-2; 9 positions match TRBD1. CDR3 length: 13 residues. After removal of 3 bases from V and 7 bases from J, the junction contained 6 bases not matched to a gene. Germline CDR1 is SQVTM and CDR2 is ANQGSEA. The CDR3 DNA reads as TGCAGCGTTGAGAACAGGGGGCTGCGTGGCTACACCTTC. This translates into CSVENRGLRGYTF.

The rearrangement links TRBV6-5 to TRBJ1-1; 7 nucleotides agree with TRBD1. With 7 bases clipped from V and 3 bases from J, the junction kept 8 bases outside the gene matches. The CDR3 is 14 residues long. Looked up from germline, CDR1 is MNHEY and CDR2 is SVGAGI. The chain's CDR3 is CASTTTGTDTEAFF. DNA for the CDR3: TGTGCCAGCACTACCACCGGGACAGACACTGAAGCTTTCTTT.

The chain links TRBV15 to TRBJ2-7, with 8 bases that match TRBD1. Germline V gene data show CDR1 as LNHNV and CDR2 as YYDKDF (reference sequence). The ends lost 0 bases at V and 4 bases at J; junction bases unmatched: 5. The CDR3 is 15 amino acids. CDR3 sequence reads: CATSRDSGQGYEQYF. In nucleotides, the CDR3 is TGTGCCACCAGCAGAGATTCTGGACAGGGTTACGAGCAGTACTTC.

This clone was counted a single time. This chain joins TRBV7-6 and TRBJ2-1; 12 nucleotides agree with TRBD2. The germline CDR1 and CDR2 sequences are SGHVS and FNYEAQ. V was clipped by 5 bases and J by 4 bases; unmatched bases: 6. The length of the CDR3 is 16 residues. The CDR3 region has the DNA TGTGCCAGCAGCCCTAGACTAGCGGGGGCATACAATGAGCAGTTCTTC. It is translated as CASSPRLAGAYNEQFF. Variable domain in full (rest from reference TRBV7-6 and TRBJ2-1): GAGVSQSPRYKVTKRGQDVALRCDPISGHVSLYWYRQALGQGPEFLTYFNYEAQQDKSGLPNDRFSAERPEGSISTLTIQRTEQRDSAMYRCASSPRLAGAYNEQFFGPGTRLTVL.